This paragraph reports one T cell receptor (beta chain). The antigen is undetermined. Combining a sample-barcoded 5' primer with a J-beta primer mix, a second PCR ran for roughly 7 to 12 cycles. A template-switch adaptor that had 12 random nucleotides put a tag on each cDNA molecule. One entry per CDR3 protein results from TCRdb running MiXCR on the 5' RACE reads. The sample holds roughly 830,000 distinct CDR3 sequences, 62% seen once. The data originate from a study of blood T cells in healthy people across ages. Overall study findings and caveats: Greater diversity and more naive CD4+ cells were seen in long-lived donors than in aged donors. Calculation of diversity from one million T cells yielded estimates considered to be underestimates. Per million T cells, TCR beta diversity dropped about linearly as age rose.

The CDR3 consists of 14 residues. V lost 1 base to trimming and J lost 7 bases, with 8 bases between them. Germline V gives CDR1 LGHDT, CDR2 YNNKEL (reference sequence). The sequence was obtained from a man aged 25-45 years in good health. The gene calls are TRBV3-1 and TRBJ1-6, with TRBD1 as a possible D gene (5 bases). The sequenced sample was blood. The CDR3 sequence: CASSQGGPNSPLHF. As DNA, the CDR3 is TGTGCCAGCAGCCAAGGGGGCCCGAATTCACCCCTCCACTTT.